Shown below are 21 T cell receptor beta chains from a single sample sequenced in a study of cytomegalovirus exposure and HLA in healthy donors. PCR involved 60 Vbeta and 13 Jbeta primers. Assay used: immunoSEQ multiplex PCR; TCRdb lists only in-frame clones, some missing. Of approximately 110,000 clones listed, approximately 80% were seen once; the top ten hold 3.6%. The sample comprised PBMCs. These receptors were taken from a middle-aged man in good health and CMV-seronegative.

The chain combines TRBV19 with TRBJ2-7, with D possibly being TRBD1 (6 bases). V lost 5 bases, J lost 4 bases, and 12 bases lay in between. Per the germline V gene, CDR1 is LNHDA and CDR2 is SQIVND (reference sequence). CDR3 length: 13 amino acids. The CDR3, as DNA: TGTGCCAGTAGTCGGGACATCAGATACGAGCAGTACTTC. As protein: CASSRDIRYEQYF.

The chain carries TRBV9 and TRBJ1-4, with D possibly TRBD1 on 5 matching bases. The CDR3 is 12 amino acids. Germline lookup yields CDR1 SGDLS and CDR2 YYNGEE. V was trimmed by 7 bases and J by 6 bases, leaving 10 bases between them. CDR3 DNA sequence: TGTGCCAGCTCGCAGGGTGATGAAAAACTGTTTTTT. Translating gives CASSQGDEKLFF.

This chain joins TRBV29-1 and TRBJ2-3; perhaps TRBD1 as D (5 bases). CDR3 length equals 13 residues. Germline V gene lookup returns CDR1 SQVTM and CDR2 ANQGSEA. V was clipped by 4 bases and J by 3 bases, with 11 bases between them. This CDR3 reads CSVAGRVTDTQYF. The CDR3, as DNA: TGCAGCGTTGCGGGCAGGGTGACAGATACGCAGTATTTT.

The rearrangement joins TRBV5-4 to TRBJ2-5; 7 bases are a match to TRBD1. The V and J ends lost 4 bases and 2 bases, in that order; junction bases with no gene match: 5. The CDR3 length is 14 residues. Germline V lookup: CDR1 SGHNT, CDR2 YYREEE (reference sequence). The CDR3 nucleotides are TGTGCCAGCAGCCCTGAACAGGGGCAAGAGACCCAGTACTTC. Translating gives CASSPEQGQETQYF.

The CDR3 nucleotides are TGTGCCAGCAGCTCCGGTTTCAACACTGAAGCTTTCTTT. Amino acids: CASSSGFNTEAFF. V usage is TRBV7-8 and J usage is TRBJ1-1; D unresolved. The CDR3 totals 13 residues. Trimming removed 4 bases at V and 2 bases at J, with 8 bases between. Germline assignment: CDR1 SGHVS and CDR2 FQNEAQ.

The chain links TRBV23-1 to TRBJ2-6, with 7 nucleotides matching TRBD1. TRBV23-1 is designated an ORF whose function remains uncertain. CDR3 length equals 17 residues. V shed 4 bases, J shed 1 base, and the junction held 7 bases outside the gene matches. The DNA of the CDR3 is TGCGCCAGCAGTCCCGGCGAGGGGGCATCTGGGGCCAACGTCCTGACTTTC. Its translation: CASSPGEGASGANVLTF.

This clone appeared a few times. The rearrangement joins TRBV6-6 to TRBJ2-3; 8 bases are shared with TRBD2. The CDR3 has 15 residues. CDR1 is MNHNY, CDR2 SVGAGI, per germline (reference sequence). The V and J ends lost 6 bases and 2 bases, in that order; junction bases with no gene match: 7. The chain's CDR3 is CASRLGGGITDTQYF. In DNA form, the CDR3 reads TGTGCCAGCAGATTGGGCGGGGGGATCACAGATACGCAGTATTTT.

The chain employs TRBV7-2 and TRBJ1-2; D perhaps matches TRBD1 (6 bases). The V end lost 3 bases, the J end lost 5 bases, and 13 bases lay between the germline ends. The CDR3 length is 14 residues. Germline CDR1 SGHTA, CDR2 FQGNSA. The CDR3 sequence: CASSFGTSAYGYTF. CDR3 DNA: TGTGCCAGCAGCTTCGGGACATCTGCGTATGGCTACACCTTC.

The chain links TRBV27 to TRBJ1-4, with TRBD1 identical over 7 bases. The CDR3 runs to 17 residues. Germline V gene sequence: CDR1 MNHEY, CDR2 SMNVEV (reference sequence). The J segment lost 4 bases and the V segment lost 5 bases, leaving 13 bases of the junction unmatched. CDR3 residues: CASSPYTGVGFNEKLFF. CDR3 nucleotides: TGTGCCAGCAGTCCTTATACAGGGGTGGGGTTTAATGAAAAACTGTTTTTT.

The J gene is TRBJ2-7, the V gene TRBV5-6; TRBD2 is a possible D gene (5 bases). Germline V CDR1 and CDR2: SGHDT, YYEEEE. The length of the CDR3 is 15 residues. Trimming left V 0 bases short and J 6 bases short, with 16 bases between. Written as DNA, the CDR3 is TGTGCCAGCAGCTTGGCAGTATCCGGGGAGTCCGAGCAGTACTTC. Translation gives CASSLAVSGESEQYF.

This clone was observed once. The V gene is TRBV7-2, the J gene TRBJ2-7; D is possibly TRBD1 (5 bases). Germline CDR1 reads SGHTA; CDR2 reads FQGNSA. The V end was cut by 1 base, the J end by 2 bases, with 12 bases between. The CDR3 extends over 15 amino acids. CDR3 bases: TGTGCCAGCAGCTTAGGGCAGGGTCTTACCTACGAGCAGTACTTC. Translation: CASSLGQGLTYEQYF. Looking up the rest from reference TRBV7-2 and TRBJ2-7 gives the full variable domain: GAGVSQSPSNKVTEKGKDVELRCDPISGHTALYWYRQSLGQGLEFLIYFQGNSAPDKSGLPSDRFSAERTGGSVSTLTIQRTQQEDSAVYLCASSLGQGLTYEQYFGPGTRLTVT.

The genes are TRBV9 and TRBJ2-1; 7 bases align to TRBD1. The V gene end was trimmed by 0 bases and the J gene end by 7 bases; junction bases not matched to a gene: 10. From germline, CDR1 is SGDLS and CDR2 YYNGEE. This CDR3 has 16 residues. The CDR3 bases are TGTGCCAGCAGCGTAGTTGGGAGTTCAGGGGGAAATGAGCAGTTCTTC. This gives the protein CASSVVGSSGGNEQFF.

The V and J genes are TRBV7-9 and TRBJ1-4; D call uncertain. Trimming cost V 8 bases and J 4 bases, with 17 bases left between them. Germline CDR1 and CDR2: SEHNR and FQNEAQ (reference sequence). This CDR3 comprises 15 residues. Written as DNA, the CDR3 is TGTGCCAGCGCCCCGAGGGAGGGCCTTAATGAAAAACTGTTTTTT. Residues: CASAPREGLNEKLFF.

This rearrangement joins TRBV27 to TRBJ2-5; D gene unclear. The CDR3 has 14 residues. With 3 bases removed from V and 3 bases from J, the gap between germline ends came to 11 bases. Germline CDR1 and CDR2: MNHEY and SMNVEV (reference sequence). The CDR3 here is CASSFTWQKETQYF. The CDR3 DNA reads as TGTGCCAGCAGTTTCACGTGGCAGAAAGAGACCCAGTACTTC.

The rearrangement uses TRBV18 and TRBJ1-2; D possibly corresponds to TRBD1 (6 bases). The CDR3 has 13 amino acids. Trimming cost V 4 bases and J 6 bases, with 12 bases left between them. Germline V gene lookup returns CDR1 KGHSH and CDR2 LQKENI. The CDR3 region has the DNA TGTGCCAGCTCACACCTAGGGGGAGATGGCTACACCTTC. It specifies CASSHLGGDGYTF.

V is TRBV2 and J is TRBJ1-6; D call uncertain. CDR1 is SNHLY, CDR2 FYNNEI, per germline. Trimming took 4 bases from V and 1 from J, leaving 8 bases between them. This CDR3 is built from 15 residues. In DNA form, the CDR3 reads TGTGCCAGCAGTGTCACGCGTTCCTATAATTCACCCCTCCACTTT. Residues: CASSVTRSYNSPLHF.

This chain connects TRBV19 to TRBJ1-6, with 7 bases lining up with TRBD1. CDR3 length: 15 amino acids. From germline, CDR1 is LNHDA and CDR2 SQIVND (reference sequence). The V and J ends lost 4 bases and 7 bases, in that order; junction bases with no gene match: 7. CDR3 sequence reads: CASSTRGRRNSPLHF. The CDR3 DNA follows: TGTGCCAGTAGTACTAGGGGGCGCAGAAATTCACCCCTCCACTTT.

V is TRBV10-3 and J is TRBJ1-2, with 10 bases fitting TRBD1. The CDR3 has 15 residues. CDR1 is ENHRY, CDR2 SYGVKD, per germline. Trimming took 10 bases from V and 1 from J; bases not matched to a gene: 9. CDR3 sequence reads: CATRDRGTINYGYTF. The CDR3 region has the DNA TGTGCCACCCGGGACAGGGGTACTATTAACTATGGCTACACCTTC.

The rearrangement uses TRBV6-5 and TRBJ1-1; no firm D call. Trimming removed 0 bases from V and 7 bases from J, with 9 bases in between. CDR1 is MNHEY, CDR2 SVGAGI, per germline. This CDR3 contains 13 residues. The CDR3 bases are TGTGCCAGCAGTTACTCGACGAGGAATGAAGCTTTCTTT. It is translated as CASSYSTRNEAFF.

The chain has TRBV6-1 and TRBJ1-5, with 8 bases aligning to TRBD1. Trimming cost V 4 bases and J 9 bases; bases outside gene matches: 11. The CDR3 spans 15 residues. CDR1 is MNHNS, CDR2 SASEGT, per germline. The DNA for the CDR3 is TGTGCCAGCAGTGCCCCCCGGGACAGGAACGGGCCCCAGCATTTT. It encodes CASSAPRDRNGPQHF.

This clone was seen only once. The V call is TRBV11-2, the J call TRBJ2-7; 10 bases align to TRBD2. Germline V gene lookup returns CDR1 SGHAT and CDR2 FQNNGV. V shed 5 bases, J shed 1 base, and the junction held 5 bases outside the gene matches. The CDR3 extends over 15 amino acids. In DNA, the CDR3 is TGTGCCAGCAGCCTGAGCGGGGGGGCTTCCTACGAGCAGTACTTC. Amino acid sequence: CASSLSGGASYEQYF.